The next 5 T cell receptor beta chains were all read from a single sample in a study of blood T cell repertoires in COVID-19. TCRdb's copy holds only in-frame clones and misses some; the assay was immunoSEQ multiplex PCR. The data show about 54,000 clones, with approximately 80% seen just once and around 5.3% held by the top ten. The specimen sequenced was peripheral blood. The receptors were sampled from a woman aged 60-70 years with acute or convalescent COVID-19.

J is TRBJ1-5 and V is TRBV4-1; perhaps TRBD1 as D (6 bases). The germline CDR1 and CDR2 sequences are MGHRA and YSYEKL. Trimming cost V 2 bases and J 6 bases, with 8 bases left between them. The length of the CDR3 is 13 residues. CDR3 nucleotide sequence: TGCGCCAGCAGCCAACAGGGGTCTCAGCCCCAGCATTTT. Its protein is CASSQQGSQPQHF.

This rearrangement joins TRBV14 to TRBJ2-1, with D hard to call. Trimming took off 1 base at V and 3 bases at J, with 13 bases between the two ends. The CDR3 is 16 amino acids. Germline V lookup: CDR1 SGHDN, CDR2 FVKESK. DNA of the CDR3: TGTGCCAGCAGCCAAGTCGAACGGAACTACTACAATGAGCAGTTCTTC. Its protein is CASSQVERNYYNEQFF.

The chain links TRBV2 to TRBJ1-4, with 8 bases identical to TRBD1. Germline values: CDR1 SNHLY, CDR2 FYNNEI. The CDR3 is 14 residues long. Trimming removed 7 bases from V and 3 bases from J; junction bases left unmatched: 4. This chain's CDR3 is CASITGQANEKLFF. The CDR3 nucleotides read TGTGCCAGCATTACGGGACAGGCTAATGAAAAACTGTTTTTT.

DNA of the CDR3: TGTGCCAGCAGCTCGAGCTTCCAACCGTACAATGAGCAGTTCTTC. As protein: CASSSSFQPYNEQFF. This chain connects TRBV7-2 to TRBJ2-1; unclear D gene. The CDR3 spans 15 residues. Between the trimmed V and J ends, which lost 4 bases and 4 bases, there was a span of 14 bases. CDR1 and CDR2 (germline): SGHTA, FQGNSA.

J is TRBJ2-5 and V is TRBV28; the D is unclear. The V gene lost 5 bases and the J gene lost 4 bases, with 17 bases spanning the gap. This CDR3 spans 15 amino acids. CDR1 and CDR2 from the germline V gene are MDHEN and SYDVKM. DNA of the CDR3: TGTGCCAGCAGTCTCGCAGGAAAGGTATTAGAGACCCAGTACTTC. Translating gives CASSLAGKVLETQYF.